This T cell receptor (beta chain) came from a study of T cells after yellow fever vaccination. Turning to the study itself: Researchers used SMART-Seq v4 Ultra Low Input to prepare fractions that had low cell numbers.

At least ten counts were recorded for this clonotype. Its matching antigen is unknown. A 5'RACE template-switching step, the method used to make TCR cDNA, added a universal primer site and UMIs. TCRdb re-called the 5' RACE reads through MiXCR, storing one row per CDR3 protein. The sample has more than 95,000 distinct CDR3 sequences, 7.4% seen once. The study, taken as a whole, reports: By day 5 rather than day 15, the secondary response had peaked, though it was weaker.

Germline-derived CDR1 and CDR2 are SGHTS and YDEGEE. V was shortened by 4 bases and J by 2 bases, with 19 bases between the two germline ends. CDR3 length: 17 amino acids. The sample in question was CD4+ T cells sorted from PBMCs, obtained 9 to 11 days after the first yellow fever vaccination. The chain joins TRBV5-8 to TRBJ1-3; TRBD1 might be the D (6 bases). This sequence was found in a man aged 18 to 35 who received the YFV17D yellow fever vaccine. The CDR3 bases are TGTGCCAGCAGCCTCACTCTTACAGGGATGGCTGGAAACACCATATATTTT. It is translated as CASSLTLTGMAGNTIYF.